Listed here are 27 T cell receptor beta chains from one sample, sequenced in a study of blood T cell repertoires in COVID-19. Assay: immunoSEQ multiplex PCR; the TCRdb copy retains only in-frame clones and omits some. The sample gives 300,000 to 450,000 clones, more than 75% of which show up once; 1% to 1.5% is in the top ten. The specimen was PBMCs or T cells enriched from blood (not recorded which). All receptors come from a young man who had recovered from COVID-19.

The chain carries TRBV6-1 and TRBJ1-4; 10 nucleotides line up with TRBD1. The germline V gene encodes CDR1 MNHNS and CDR2 SASEGT. This CDR3 region has 16 residues. With V trimmed by 3 bases and J by 10 bases, 11 bases remained unmatched. The CDR3 DNA is TGTGCCAGCAGTGACCGGGACAGGGGTTTTCTGGGAAAACTGTTTTTT. As protein: CASSDRDRGFLGKLFF.

This chain joins TRBV12-3 or TRBV12-4 and TRBJ1-1; D is undetermined. V shed 6 bases and J shed 2 bases, with 10 bases lying between them. CDR3 length: 13 amino acids. The CDR3 nucleotides are TGTGCCAGCAGGCAAACAGTTAACACTGAAGCTTTCTTT. It specifies CASRQTVNTEAFF.

V is TRBV7-9 and J is TRBJ1-1, with 8 bases matching TRBD1. The V gene end was trimmed by 5 bases and the J gene end by 11 bases; junction bases not matched to a gene: 4. Germline loops: CDR1 SEHNR, CDR2 FQNEAQ (reference sequence). This CDR3 comprises 11 residues. CDR3 protein: CASSHRGEAFF. In DNA form, the CDR3 reads TGTGCCAGCAGCCACAGGGGGGAGGCTTTCTTT. Full variable domain (rest looked up from reference TRBV7-9 and TRBJ1-1): DTGVSQNPRHKITKRGQNVTFRCDPISEHNRLYWYRQTLGQGPEFLTYFQNEAQLEKSRLLSDRFSAERPKGSFSTLEIQRTEQGDSAMYLCASSHRGEAFFGQGTRLTVV.

The chain uses TRBV23-1 and TRBJ1-2; 9 bases agree with TRBD1. TRBV23-1 is labeled an ORF, and its function is uncertain. The CDR3 is 14 residues long. V lost 6 bases, J lost 5 bases, and 7 bases stayed unmatched. The CDR3 DNA follows: TGCGCCAGCAGACCCTGTGGACAGGGGTATGGCTACACCTTC. This sequence encodes CASRPCGQGYGYTF.

In this sample, this clone turned up a few times. The chain is built from TRBV7-2 and TRBJ1-5; a possible D gene is TRBD1 (5 bases). The CDR3 is 15 residues long. Germline CDR1 and CDR2: SGHTA and FQGNSA. Trimming took off 4 bases at V and 5 bases at J, with 15 bases between the two ends. The DNA of the CDR3 is TGTGCCAGCAGCTCACAGGTGGGGATAGATCAGCCCCAGCATTTT. Residues: CASSSQVGIDQPQHF.

The chain employs TRBV3-1 (or the pseudogene TRBV3-2) and TRBJ1-1, with D tentatively TRBD1 (5 bases). This CDR3 is built from 13 residues. CDR1 is LGHDT, CDR2 YNNKEL, per germline (reference sequence). Trimming cost V 0 bases and J 8 bases, with 10 bases left between them. The CDR3: CASSQDRYREAFF. In DNA, the CDR3 is TGTGCCAGCAGCCAAGATCGATACAGGGAAGCTTTCTTT.

The chain recombines TRBV18 with TRBJ1-1; D is unresolved. The CDR3 is made up of 16 amino acids. Germline V gene sequence: CDR1 KGHSH, CDR2 LQKENI. Between the trimmed V and J ends, which lost 3 bases and 2 bases, there was a span of 16 bases. The CDR3 sequence: CASSPRQVEGNTEAFF. In nucleotides, the CDR3 is TGTGCCAGCTCACCTCGCCAGGTTGAGGGTAACACTGAAGCTTTCTTT.

The V and J genes are TRBV6-1 and TRBJ1-6; D might be TRBD1 (5 bases). Germline V gene data show CDR1 as MNHNS and CDR2 as SASEGT. This CDR3 has 15 amino acids. V lost 3 bases to trimming and J lost 5 bases, with 11 bases between them. The CDR3 loop is CASSETESDNSPLHF. CDR3 nucleotide sequence: TGTGCCAGCAGTGAGACAGAGAGTGATAATTCACCCCTCCACTTT.

This chain links TRBV5-6 with TRBJ1-2; 10 bases map to TRBD1. CDR1 is SGHDT and CDR2 is YYEEEE in the germline V gene. Trimming cost V 7 bases and J 2 bases; bases outside gene matches: 5. This CDR3 has 14 amino acids. Here the CDR3 reads CASYPGQGNYGYTF. The CDR3 region has the DNA TGTGCCAGCTATCCGGGACAGGGGAACTATGGCTACACCTTC. The variable domain in full, completed from reference TRBV5-6 and TRBJ1-2, reads DAGVTQSPTHLIKTRGQQVTLRCSPKSGHDTVSWYQQALGQGPQFIFQYYEEEERQRGNFPDRFSGHQFPNYSSELNVNALLLGDSALYLCASYPGQGNYGYTFGSGTRLTVV.

The chain uses TRBV3-1 (or the pseudogene TRBV3-2) and TRBJ2-7; TRBD1 matches at 9 bases. Germline-derived CDR1 and CDR2 are LGHDT and YNNKEL (reference sequence). The ends lost 4 bases at V and 2 bases at J; junction bases unmatched: 12. The CDR3 is made up of 17 amino acids. The CDR3, as DNA: TGTGCCAGCAGCCCAGTCCATGGACAGGGGCTAGCCTACGAGCAGTACTTC. This sequence encodes CASSPVHGQGLAYEQYF.

This chain joins TRBV5-1 and TRBJ2-2, with D perhaps matching TRBD1 (6 bases). Between the trimmed V and J ends, which lost 3 bases and 2 bases, there was a span of 11 bases. CDR1 is SGHRS, CDR2 YFSETQ, per germline. CDR3 length: 15 residues. The CDR3 loop reads CASSSEGVNTGELFF. In nucleotides, the CDR3 is TGCGCCAGCAGCTCCGAGGGGGTAAACACCGGGGAGCTGTTTTTT.

This chain uses TRBV27 with TRBJ2-3, with 10 nucleotides matching TRBD2. Trimming at V came to 3 bases and at J to 3 bases, leaving 12 bases not matched to a gene. The germline V gene encodes CDR1 MNHEY and CDR2 SMNVEV (reference sequence). The CDR3 runs to 18 residues. CDR3 sequence reads: CASSFRAGGPEITDTQYF. The CDR3 bases are TGTGCCAGCAGTTTTCGAGCGGGGGGGCCGGAGATTACAGATACGCAGTATTTT.

The chain has TRBV7-9 and TRBJ1-5; D might be TRBD1 (5 bases). Per the germline V gene, CDR1 is SEHNR and CDR2 is FQNEAQ (reference sequence). Trimming pared 2 bases from V and 2 bases from J, leaving 10 bases between. CDR3 length: 15 residues. The CDR3 coding sequence is TGTGCCAGCAGCTTATCGGGGGAGGGCAATCAGCCCCAGCATTTT. Translating it yields CASSLSGEGNQPQHF. The complete variable domain, with remaining parts taken from reference TRBV7-9 and TRBJ1-5, reads DTGVSQNPRHKITKRGQNVTFRCDPISEHNRLYWYRQTLGQGPEFLTYFQNEAQLEKSRLLSDRFSAERPKGSFSTLEIQRTEQGDSAMYLCASSLSGEGNQPQHFGDGTRLSIL.

The chain combines TRBV18 with TRBJ1-3; 7 bases agree with TRBD1. Germline-derived CDR1 and CDR2 are KGHSH and LQKENI. Germline trimming cut 3 bases from V and 1 base from J; bases unmatched to any gene: 9. CDR3 size: 17 residues. Written as DNA, the CDR3 is TGTGCCAGCTCACCTAGTCCCGGGACAGCATCTGGAAACACCATATATTTT. Translating it yields CASSPSPGTASGNTIYF.

The rearrangement joins TRBV10-3 to TRBJ1-4; D might be TRBD1 (5 bases). The length of the CDR3 is 14 residues. Per the germline V gene, CDR1 is ENHRY and CDR2 is SYGVKD. V was pared by 2 bases and J by 3 bases, with 7 bases between. In DNA form, the CDR3 reads TGTGCCATCAGTGAGGCAGGGCCTAATGAAAAACTGTTTTTT. This sequence encodes CAISEAGPNEKLFF.

The rearrangement uses TRBV5-1 and TRBJ1-1; 8 bases map to TRBD1. Germline loops: CDR1 SGHRS, CDR2 YFSETQ. The CDR3 is 16 residues long. V lost 4 bases, J lost 3 bases, and 11 bases stayed unmatched. The CDR3 loop reads CASSPGQGLGDTEAFF. The CDR3 coding sequence is TGCGCCAGCAGCCCCGGACAGGGATTAGGGGACACTGAAGCTTTCTTT.

The V and J genes are TRBV30 and TRBJ1-4; D is unclear. The CDR3 is 15 amino acids. Trimming took off 2 bases at V and 5 bases at J, with 15 bases between the two ends. CDR1 GTSNPN and CDR2 SVGIG come from the germline V gene (reference sequence). The chain's CDR3 is CAWSIGLTPNEKLFF. For the CDR3, the DNA is TGTGCCTGGAGTATCGGACTCACGCCGAATGAAAAACTGTTTTTT.

The V call is TRBV5-6, the J call TRBJ1-2, with D unresolved. Trimming left V 3 bases short and J 0 bases short, with 9 bases between. The CDR3 length is 14 residues. CDR1 is SGHDT, CDR2 YYEEEE, per germline. Written as DNA, the CDR3 is TGTGCCAGCAGCTGGAGTTCCGCTAACTATGGCTACACCTTC. It is translated as CASSWSSANYGYTF.

The CDR3 nucleotides read TGTGCCAGCAGCCTACGGGGGTCGAACACTGAAGCTTTCTTT. It is translated as CASSLRGSNTEAFF. The chain uses TRBV13 and TRBJ1-1; D possibly corresponds to TRBD1 (5 bases). Germline CDR1 is PRHDT and CDR2 is FYEKMQ (reference sequence). This CDR3 spans 14 amino acids. V was cut by 5 bases and J by 1 base, with 11 bases left in between.

The V call is TRBV7-2, the J call TRBJ1-2, with 7 bases identical to TRBD1. The V segment lost 8 bases and the J segment 3 bases; nucleotides outside the gene matches: 3. CDR1 is SGHTA, CDR2 FQGNSA, per germline. CDR3 size: 12 residues. The CDR3 here is CASWGQYYGYTF. The CDR3 region has the DNA TGTGCCAGCTGGGGACAGTACTATGGCTACACCTTC. The full variable domain, its missing parts supplied by reference TRBV7-2 and TRBJ1-2, is GAGVSQSPSNKVTEKGKDVELRCDPISGHTALYWYRQSLGQGLEFLIYFQGNSAPDKSGLPSDRFSAERTGGSVSTLTIQRTQQEDSAVYLCASWGQYYGYTFGSGTRLTVV.

J is TRBJ1-1 and V is TRBV7-9; TRBD1 might be the D (6 bases). The ends were cut back, 6 bases at V and 4 bases at J, with 24 bases in the middle. The CDR3 spans 17 residues. Germline V lookup: CDR1 SEHNR, CDR2 FQNEAQ (reference sequence). The CDR3 DNA sequence: TGTGCCAGCAGGAACAGGGAAGGAGAGGAGGAGACCACTGAAGCTTTCTTT. It is translated as CASRNREGEEETTEAFF. Drawing the rest from reference TRBV7-9 and TRBJ1-1, the complete variable domain is DTGVSQNPRHKITKRGQNVTFRCDPISEHNRLYWYRQTLGQGPEFLTYFQNEAQLEKSRLLSDRFSAERPKGSFSTLEIQRTEQGDSAMYLCASRNREGEEETTEAFFGQGTRLTVV.

This clone showed up just a few times. The chain recombines TRBV5-1 with TRBJ1-3; possible D gene TRBD1, 6 bases. Germline lookup yields CDR1 SGHRS and CDR2 YFSETQ. CDR3 length equals 14 residues. Trimming stripped 4 bases from V and 2 bases from J, with 10 bases between. The CDR3 region is CASSPQGTGNTIYF. DNA for the CDR3: TGCGCCAGCAGCCCACAGGGAACTGGAAACACCATATATTTT.

This chain uses TRBV28 with TRBJ1-1; perhaps TRBD1 as D (5 bases). The CDR3 totals 12 residues. V lost 0 bases and J 10 bases, leaving 9 bases between the germline ends. Germline V CDR1 and CDR2: MDHEN, SYDVKM. The CDR3 loop reads CASSLWAGGAFF. The CDR3 DNA is TGTGCCAGCAGTTTATGGGCGGGGGGAGCTTTCTTT.

This rearrangement joins TRBV7-2 to TRBJ2-5, with 10 bases lining up with TRBD2. The junction had 7 bases not matched to a gene; V was cut back by 5 bases and J by 7 bases. Germline CDR1 SGHTA, CDR2 FQGNSA. The CDR3 is 14 amino acids. CDR3 in DNA: TGTGCCAGCAGCCAGAGCGGGGGGGCAGGGACCCAGTACTTC. This gives the protein CASSQSGGAGTQYF.

The rearrangement joins TRBV2 to TRBJ2-3, with TRBD1 matching 10 bases. Germline CDR1 reads SNHLY; CDR2 reads FYNNEI. This CDR3 is built from 14 residues. J gave up 6 bases and V 6 bases, and 6 bases lay outside the gene matches. In DNA form, the CDR3 reads TGTGCCAGCAGGACCGGGACAGGGGACGATACGCAGTATTTT. Its translation: CASRTGTGDDTQYF.

The V and J genes are TRBV4-2 and TRBJ2-3; 10 bases match TRBD2. Germline V gene data show CDR1 as LGHNA and CDR2 as YNFKEQ. The CDR3 extends over 13 amino acids. V lost 3 bases, J lost 8 bases, and 2 bases stayed unmatched. The CDR3 reads CASSQLAGATQYF. CDR3 nucleotide sequence: TGTGCCAGCAGCCAGCTAGCGGGGGCTACGCAGTATTTT.

The chain is built from TRBV4-2 and TRBJ2-3; 11 bases map to TRBD2. After removal of 6 bases from V and 2 bases from J, the junction contained 10 bases not matched to a gene. Germline CDR1 LGHNA, CDR2 YNFKEQ. This CDR3 is 17 amino acids long. CDR3 amino acids: CASSGGLLAGATDTQYF. The CDR3 DNA reads TGTGCCAGCAGTGGCGGCCTACTAGCGGGGGCCACAGATACGCAGTATTTT.